This entry concerns a single T cell receptor (beta chain). Its specificity is unknown. Profiling relied on immunoSEQ multiplex PCR, and the TCRdb table lists in-frame clones only, not all of them. The profile shows about 820,000 clones, almost 95% of them singletons. This record belongs to a study of shared clonotypes between healthy human individuals. Naive CD8 cells lacked CD45RO, underwent positive selection for CCR7 and left out terminally differentiated effector memory CD45RA+ cells. Study results and limitations: Shared clonotypes across all four donors exceeded non-shared ones in generation probability.

Material for sequencing was naive CD8+ T cells sorted from blood. This clonotype was sampled from a man aged 30 to 39 in good health.

The CDR3 loop is CASSLYSGNTIYF. The CDR3 coding sequence is TGTGCCAGCAGTTTGTACTCTGGAAACACCATATATTTT. The V call is TRBV27, the J call TRBJ1-3; no firm D call. Looked up from germline, CDR1 is MNHEY and CDR2 is SMNVEV (reference sequence). V was cut by 3 bases and J by 0 bases, with 3 bases left in between. The CDR3 loop spans 13 amino acids.